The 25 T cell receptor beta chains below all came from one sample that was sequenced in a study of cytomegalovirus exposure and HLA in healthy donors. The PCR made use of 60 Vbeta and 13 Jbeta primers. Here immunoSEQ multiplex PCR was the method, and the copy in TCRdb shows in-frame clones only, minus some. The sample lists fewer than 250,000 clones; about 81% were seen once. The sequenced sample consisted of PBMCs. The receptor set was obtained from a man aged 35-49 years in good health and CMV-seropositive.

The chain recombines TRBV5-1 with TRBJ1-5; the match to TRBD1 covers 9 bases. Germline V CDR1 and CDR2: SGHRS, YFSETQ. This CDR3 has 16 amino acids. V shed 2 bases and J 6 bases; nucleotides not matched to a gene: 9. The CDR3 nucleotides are TGCGCCAGCAGCTTAGTCCCGGGACAGGGTTTTCAGCCCCAGCATTTT. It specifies CASSLVPGQGFQPQHF.

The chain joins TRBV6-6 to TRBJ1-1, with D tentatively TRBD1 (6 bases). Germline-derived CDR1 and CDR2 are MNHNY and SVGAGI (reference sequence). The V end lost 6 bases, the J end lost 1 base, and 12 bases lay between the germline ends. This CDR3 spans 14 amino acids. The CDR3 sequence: CASRRQGGNTEAFF. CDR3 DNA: TGTGCCAGCAGACGCCAAGGGGGGAACACTGAAGCTTTCTTT.

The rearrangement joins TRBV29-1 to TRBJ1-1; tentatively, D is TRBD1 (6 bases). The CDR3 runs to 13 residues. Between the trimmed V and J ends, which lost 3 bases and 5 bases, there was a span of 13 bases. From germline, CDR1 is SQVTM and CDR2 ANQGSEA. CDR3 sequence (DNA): TGCAGCGTTGAGGCGGGGGCTGGAACTGAAGCTTTCTTT. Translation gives CSVEAGAGTEAFF. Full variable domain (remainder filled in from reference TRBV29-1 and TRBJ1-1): SAVISQKPSRDICQRGTSLTIQCQVDSQVTMMFWYRQQPGQSLTLIATANQGSEATYESGFVIDKFPISRPNLTFSTLTVSNMSPEDSSIYLCSVEAGAGTEAFFGQGTRLTVV.

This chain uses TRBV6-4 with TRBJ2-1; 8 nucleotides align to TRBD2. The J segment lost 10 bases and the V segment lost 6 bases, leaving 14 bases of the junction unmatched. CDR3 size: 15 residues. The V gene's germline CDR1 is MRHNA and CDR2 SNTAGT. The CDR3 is CASSVTSARDGEQFF. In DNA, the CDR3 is TGTGCCAGCAGCGTGACTAGCGCGAGGGATGGGGAGCAGTTCTTC.

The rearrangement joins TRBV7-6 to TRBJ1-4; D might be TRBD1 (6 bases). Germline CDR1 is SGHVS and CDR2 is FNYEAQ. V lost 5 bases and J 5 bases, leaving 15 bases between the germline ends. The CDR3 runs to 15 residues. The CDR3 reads CASSPRTGLNEKLFF. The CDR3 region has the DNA TGTGCCAGCAGCCCTCGAACAGGGCTCAATGAAAAACTGTTTTTT.

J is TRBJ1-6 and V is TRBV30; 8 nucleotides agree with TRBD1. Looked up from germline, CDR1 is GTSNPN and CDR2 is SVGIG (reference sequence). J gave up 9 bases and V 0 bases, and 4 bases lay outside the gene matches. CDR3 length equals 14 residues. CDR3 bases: TGTGCCTGGAGTGTGGCAGGGGGCAGTTCACCCCTCCACTTT. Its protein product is CAWSVAGGSSPLHF. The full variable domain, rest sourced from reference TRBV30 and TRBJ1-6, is SQTIHQWPATLVQPVGSPLSLECTVEGTSNPNLYWYRQAAGRGLQLLFYSVGIGQISSEVPQNLSASRPQDRQFILSSKKLLLSDSGFYLCAWSVAGGSSPLHFGNGTRLTVT.

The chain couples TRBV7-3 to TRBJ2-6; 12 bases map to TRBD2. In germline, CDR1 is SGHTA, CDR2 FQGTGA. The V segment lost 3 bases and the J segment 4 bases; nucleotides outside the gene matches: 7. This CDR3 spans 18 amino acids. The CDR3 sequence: CASSLGLAGGSGANVLTF. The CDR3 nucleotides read TGTGCCAGCAGCTTGGGGCTAGCGGGAGGGTCCGGGGCCAACGTCCTGACTTTC.

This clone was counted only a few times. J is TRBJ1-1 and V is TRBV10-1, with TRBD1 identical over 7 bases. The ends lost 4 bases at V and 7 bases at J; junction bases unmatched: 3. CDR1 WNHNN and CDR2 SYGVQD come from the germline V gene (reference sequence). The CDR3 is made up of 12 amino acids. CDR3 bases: TGCGCCAGCAGTGGACAGGGCAATGAAGCTTTCTTT. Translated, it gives CASSGQGNEAFF.

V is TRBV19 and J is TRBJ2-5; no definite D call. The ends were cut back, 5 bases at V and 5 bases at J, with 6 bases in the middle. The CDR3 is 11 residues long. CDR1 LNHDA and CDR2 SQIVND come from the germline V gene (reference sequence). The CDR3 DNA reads TGTGCCAGTAGTCACACGGAGACCCAGTACTTC. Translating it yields CASSHTETQYF.

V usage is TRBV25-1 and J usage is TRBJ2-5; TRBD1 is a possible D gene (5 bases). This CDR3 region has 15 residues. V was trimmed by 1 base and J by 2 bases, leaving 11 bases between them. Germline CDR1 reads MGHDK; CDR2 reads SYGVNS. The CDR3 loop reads CASSELGQEQETQYF. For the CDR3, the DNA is TGTGCCAGCAGTGAATTGGGGCAGGAGCAAGAGACCCAGTACTTC.

The CDR3, as DNA: TGTGCCAGCAGCTTAGAACTTTTGAGCACTGAAGCTTTCTTT. Amino acids: CASSLELLSTEAFF. J is TRBJ1-1 and V is TRBV7-9; D gene uncertain. The CDR3 extends over 14 amino acids. V lost 1 base, J lost 4 bases, and 10 bases lay in between. Germline lookup yields CDR1 SEHNR and CDR2 FQNEAQ (reference sequence).

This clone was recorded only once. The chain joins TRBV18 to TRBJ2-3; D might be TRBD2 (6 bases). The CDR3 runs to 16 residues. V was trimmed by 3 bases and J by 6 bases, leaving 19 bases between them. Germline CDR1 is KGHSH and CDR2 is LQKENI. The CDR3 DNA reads TGTGCCAGCTCACCCGGGCTAGCGAGTACGGTGGATACGCAGTATTTT. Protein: CASSPGLASTVDTQYF.

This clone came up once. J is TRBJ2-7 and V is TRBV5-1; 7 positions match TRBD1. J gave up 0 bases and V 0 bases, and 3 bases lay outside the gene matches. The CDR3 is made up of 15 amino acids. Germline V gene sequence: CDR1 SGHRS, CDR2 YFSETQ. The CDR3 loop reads CASSLDRGYSYEQYF. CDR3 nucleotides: TGCGCCAGCAGCTTGGACAGGGGATACTCCTACGAGCAGTACTTC.

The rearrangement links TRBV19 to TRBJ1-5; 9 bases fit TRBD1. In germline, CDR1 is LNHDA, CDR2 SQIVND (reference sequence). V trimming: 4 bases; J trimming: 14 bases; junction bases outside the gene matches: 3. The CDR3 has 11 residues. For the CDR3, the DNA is TGTGCCAGTAGTAAAGGGACAGGGAAGCATTTT. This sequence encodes CASSKGTGKHF.

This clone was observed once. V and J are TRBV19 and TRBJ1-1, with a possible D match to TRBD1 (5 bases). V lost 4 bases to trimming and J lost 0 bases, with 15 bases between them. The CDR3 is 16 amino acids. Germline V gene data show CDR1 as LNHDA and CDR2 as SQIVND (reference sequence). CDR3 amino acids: CASSRGGYSLNTEAFF. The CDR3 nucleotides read TGTGCCAGTAGTAGGGGGGGGTACTCTTTGAACACTGAAGCTTTCTTT.

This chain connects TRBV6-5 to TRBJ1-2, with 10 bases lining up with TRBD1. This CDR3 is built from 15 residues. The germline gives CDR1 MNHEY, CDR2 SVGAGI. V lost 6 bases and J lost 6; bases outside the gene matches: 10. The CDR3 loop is CASSRNLGQGDGYTF. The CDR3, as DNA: TGTGCCAGCAGCCGAAATTTAGGACAGGGGGATGGCTACACCTTC.

CDR3 in DNA: TGTGCCTGCTTCTCTCTTATGAGGTGCGAGCAGTACTTC. The encoded protein is CACFSLMRCEQYF. The chain combines TRBV30 with TRBJ2-7; D remains unclear. Germline loops: CDR1 GTSNPN, CDR2 SVGIG (reference sequence). The CDR3 has 13 amino acids. Trimming shortened V by 6 bases and J by 6 bases, and 18 bases separated the two germline ends. The full variable domain, with the rest looked up from reference TRBV30 and TRBJ2-7, is SQTIHQWPATLVQPVGSPLSLECTVEGTSNPNLYWYRQAAGRGLQLLFYSVGIGQISSEVPQNLSASRPQDRQFILSSKKLLLSDSGFYLCACFSLMRCEQYFGPGTRLTVT.

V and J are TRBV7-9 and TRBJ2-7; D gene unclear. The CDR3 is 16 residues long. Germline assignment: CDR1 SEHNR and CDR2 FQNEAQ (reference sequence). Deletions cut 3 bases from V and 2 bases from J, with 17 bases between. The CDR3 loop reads CASSFGTGRPPYEQYF. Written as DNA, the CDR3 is TGTGCCAGCAGCTTTGGCACGGGTCGACCCCCCTACGAGCAGTACTTC.

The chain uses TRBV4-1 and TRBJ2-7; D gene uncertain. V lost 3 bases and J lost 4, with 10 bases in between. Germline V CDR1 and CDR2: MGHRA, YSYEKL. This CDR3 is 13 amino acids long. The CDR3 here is CASSHQRDYEQYF. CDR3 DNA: TGCGCCAGCAGCCACCAACGCGATTACGAGCAGTACTTC.

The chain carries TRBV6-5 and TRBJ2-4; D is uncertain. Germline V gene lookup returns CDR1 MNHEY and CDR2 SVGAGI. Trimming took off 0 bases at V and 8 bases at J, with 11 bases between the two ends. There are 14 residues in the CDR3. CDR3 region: CASSYSYAEDIQYF. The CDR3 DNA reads TGTGCCAGCAGTTACTCGTATGCAGAAGACATTCAGTACTTC.

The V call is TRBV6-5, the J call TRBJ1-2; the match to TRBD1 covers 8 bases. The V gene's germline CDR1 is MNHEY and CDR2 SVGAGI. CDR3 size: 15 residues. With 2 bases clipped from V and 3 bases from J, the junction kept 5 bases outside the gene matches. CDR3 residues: CASSYRDRGDYGYTF. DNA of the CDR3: TGTGCCAGCAGTTACCGAGACAGGGGCGACTATGGCTACACCTTC.

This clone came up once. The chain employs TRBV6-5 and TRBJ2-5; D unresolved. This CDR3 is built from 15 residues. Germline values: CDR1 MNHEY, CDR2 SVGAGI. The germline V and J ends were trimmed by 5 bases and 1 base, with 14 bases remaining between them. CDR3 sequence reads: CASSHYTKSQETQYF. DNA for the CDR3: TGTGCCAGCAGTCACTATACTAAGTCCCAAGAGACCCAGTACTTC.

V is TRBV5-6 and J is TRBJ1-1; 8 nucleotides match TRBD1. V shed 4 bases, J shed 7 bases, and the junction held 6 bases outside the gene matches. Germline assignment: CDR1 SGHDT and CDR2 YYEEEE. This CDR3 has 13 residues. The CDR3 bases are TGTGCCAGCAGCGTCGACAGGGGTGGTGAAGCTTTCTTT. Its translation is CASSVDRGGEAFF.

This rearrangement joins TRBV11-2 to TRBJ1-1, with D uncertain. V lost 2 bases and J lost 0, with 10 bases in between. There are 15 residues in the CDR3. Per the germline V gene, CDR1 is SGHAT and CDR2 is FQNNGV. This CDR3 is CASSLLGSVNTEAFF. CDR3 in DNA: TGTGCCAGCAGCTTATTGGGCAGTGTGAACACTGAAGCTTTCTTT. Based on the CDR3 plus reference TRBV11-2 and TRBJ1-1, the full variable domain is EAGVAQSPRYKIIEKRQSVAFWCNPISGHATLYWYQQILGQGPKLLIQFQNNGVVDDSQLPKDRFSAERLKGVDSTLKIQPAKLEDSAVYLCASSLLGSVNTEAFFGQGTRLTVV.

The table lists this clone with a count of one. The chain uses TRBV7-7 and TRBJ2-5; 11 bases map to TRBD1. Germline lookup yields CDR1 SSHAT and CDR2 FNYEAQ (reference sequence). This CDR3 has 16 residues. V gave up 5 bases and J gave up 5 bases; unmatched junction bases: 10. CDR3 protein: CASSHTPDRGRETQYF. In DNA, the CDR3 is TGTGCCAGCAGCCACACTCCGGACAGGGGGCGGGAGACCCAGTACTTC.